The next 22 T cell receptor beta chains were all read from a single sample in a study of cytotoxic CD8 clonotypes in ibrutinib-treated CLL. Data came from immunoSEQ multiplex PCR; TCRdb stores just in-frame clones and leaves some out. Of fewer than 25,000 clones in the sample, approximately 80% are singletons; the top ten hold around 8.5%. The input for sequencing was PBMCs, taken before ibrutinib treatment. The receptors were sampled from a human donor with chronic lymphocytic leukemia.

The chain joins TRBV5-1 to TRBJ1-2; weak D call: TRBD1 (6 bases). V was cut by 0 bases and J by 1 base, with 13 bases left in between. This CDR3 has 16 amino acids. Germline lookup yields CDR1 SGHRS and CDR2 YFSETQ. The CDR3: CASSLEAQGNNYGYTF. The CDR3 DNA reads TGCGCCAGCAGCTTGGAAGCGCAGGGGAATAACTATGGCTACACCTTC.

This clone was found a few times. The chain couples TRBV27 to TRBJ2-2; D uncertain. The V end lost 2 bases, the J end lost 4 bases, and 8 bases lay between the germline ends. Germline loops: CDR1 MNHEY, CDR2 SMNVEV (reference sequence). The CDR3 sequence is 14 residues long. CDR3 bases: TGTGCCAGCAGTTTAGGGCACCGCACCGGGGAGCTGTTTTTT. It translates to CASSLGHRTGELFF.

The gene calls are TRBV6-1 and TRBJ1-2; D unresolved. The CDR3 is 14 amino acids. The V end was cut by 2 bases, the J end by 3 bases, with 10 bases between. Germline CDR1 reads MNHNS; CDR2 reads SASEGT. CDR3 amino acids: CASSESSSDYGYTF. In DNA, the CDR3 is TGTGCCAGCAGTGAATCCAGCTCTGACTATGGCTACACCTTC.

The chain is built from TRBV7-9 and TRBJ2-7; D unresolved. The germline gives CDR1 SEHNR, CDR2 FQNEAQ (reference sequence). The ends were cut back, 5 bases at V and 8 bases at J, with 10 bases in the middle. The CDR3 loop spans 11 amino acids. The CDR3 loop is CASSPDLKQYF. In DNA form, the CDR3 reads TGTGCCAGCAGCCCCGACCTCAAGCAGTACTTC.

This rearrangement joins TRBV11-2 to TRBJ2-1; D is perhaps TRBD1 or TRBD2 (5 bases each). The CDR3 spans 14 residues. Trimming removed 0 bases at V and 9 bases at J, with 12 bases between. Germline V CDR1 and CDR2: SGHAT, FQNNGV. The CDR3 protein is CASSLEGTPFEQFF. In DNA, the CDR3 is TGTGCCAGCAGCTTAGAGGGGACCCCTTTTGAGCAGTTCTTC.

This chain's CDR3 is CAWSEGSPLHF. Written as DNA, the CDR3 is TGTGCCTGGAGCGAGGGTTCACCCCTCCACTTT. The chain links TRBV30 to TRBJ1-6, with D hard to call. This CDR3 region has 11 residues. The germline V and J ends were trimmed by 3 bases and 9 bases, with 6 bases remaining between them. Germline values: CDR1 GTSNPN, CDR2 SVGIG (reference sequence).

This clone has only one observation. V and J are TRBV28 and TRBJ2-7; D is unclear. The CDR3 is 14 residues long. The germline CDR1 and CDR2 sequences are MDHEN and SYDVKM. The V and J ends lost 2 bases and 3 bases respectively, with 11 bases between them. The CDR3 protein is CASSLEDWNYEQYF. The CDR3 DNA reads as TGTGCCAGCAGTTTAGAGGATTGGAACTACGAGCAGTACTTC.

The gene calls are TRBV28 and TRBJ1-5; weak D call: TRBD1 (5 bases). The CDR3 totals 14 residues. The germline V gene encodes CDR1 MDHEN and CDR2 SYDVKM. The V end was cut by 3 bases, the J end by 6 bases, with 12 bases between. CDR3: CASSFIGGSQPQHF. In DNA, the CDR3 is TGTGCCAGCAGTTTCATCGGGGGAAGTCAGCCCCAGCATTTT.

CDR3 in DNA: TGTGCCAGTTATCCCGGCGGGAGCTCTGGAAACACCATATATTTT. Translating it yields CASYPGGSSGNTIYF. The chain uses TRBV19 and TRBJ1-3; D is undetermined. V shed 8 bases and J shed 0 bases, with 14 bases lying between them. Germline CDR1 is LNHDA and CDR2 is SQIVND (reference sequence). The CDR3 contains 15 residues.

This clone was observed once. The chain links TRBV7-2 to TRBJ2-2; D is perhaps TRBD1 (5 bases). Germline CDR1 reads SGHTA; CDR2 reads FQGNSA. Trimming cost V 4 bases and J 3 bases, with 15 bases left between them. The CDR3 length is 16 residues. CDR3 sequence (DNA): TGTGCCAGCAGCTCAGGGATACGAAGGGACACCGGGGAGCTGTTTTTT. It codes for CASSSGIRRDTGELFF.

This chain uses TRBV28 with TRBJ2-7; TRBD1 aligns across 10 bases. Trimming at V came to 5 bases and at J to 5 bases, leaving 9 bases not matched to a gene. There are 15 residues in the CDR3. CDR1 is MDHEN and CDR2 is SYDVKM in the germline V gene. The CDR3 reads CASSRQGATQNEQYF. The DNA of the CDR3 is TGTGCCAGCAGTCGACAGGGGGCGACTCAGAACGAGCAGTACTTC.

This clone has a single count. V is TRBV28 and J is TRBJ2-2; no reliable D call. Germline V gene data show CDR1 as MDHEN and CDR2 as SYDVKM. This CDR3 is built from 14 residues. The V end was cut by 5 bases, the J end by 4 bases, with 11 bases between. The CDR3 loop is CASSTPGSTGELFF. The DNA for the CDR3 is TGTGCCAGCAGTACCCCTGGCAGCACCGGGGAGCTGTTTTTT.

V and J are TRBV6-5 and TRBJ1-1; 8 bases are a match to TRBD1. The ends lost 6 bases at V and 6 bases at J; junction bases unmatched: 12. In germline, CDR1 is MNHEY, CDR2 SVGAGI. This CDR3 region has 15 residues. The CDR3 nucleotides are TGTGCCAGCAGCCGAACCGGGACAGGCCGCCCTGAAGCTTTCTTT. Translated: CASSRTGTGRPEAFF.

The V and J genes are TRBV10-1 and TRBJ2-1; 8 nucleotides line up with TRBD2. This CDR3 has 16 amino acids. CDR1 and CDR2 (germline): WNHNN, SYGVQD (reference sequence). J was trimmed by 3 bases and V by 6 bases; bases with no gene match: 10. The CDR3 loop reads CASSSGSGRGYNEQFF. The CDR3 DNA sequence: TGCGCCAGCAGCTCTGGCAGCGGGAGAGGCTACAATGAGCAGTTCTTC.

The gene calls are TRBV5-5 and TRBJ2-7; D gene ambiguous. With 3 bases removed from V and 0 bases from J, the gap between germline ends came to 4 bases. The CDR3 contains 12 residues. Germline lookup yields CDR1 SGHKS and CDR2 YYEKEE (reference sequence). CDR3 in amino acids: CASSSASYEQYF. CDR3 DNA: TGTGCCAGCAGCTCCGCCTCCTACGAGCAGTACTTC.

This clone occurred once. V usage is TRBV7-9 and J usage is TRBJ2-1; D is uncertain. CDR3 length: 13 amino acids. CDR1 SEHNR and CDR2 FQNEAQ come from the germline V gene (reference sequence). V lost 2 bases to trimming and J lost 5 bases, with 7 bases between them. Here the CDR3 DNA reads TGTGCCAGCAGCTTATCGTGGAACAATGAGCAGTTCTTC. Protein: CASSLSWNNEQFF.

The CDR3 region is CASSPGTGSYEQYF. CDR3 nucleotides: TGTGCCAGCAGCCCGGGGACGGGATCCTACGAGCAGTACTTC. The chain is built from TRBV7-6 and TRBJ2-7; tentatively, D is TRBD1 or TRBD2 (5 bases each). The CDR3 covers 14 residues. Per germline, CDR1 SGHVS and CDR2 FNYEAQ. Trimming cost V 5 bases and J 1 base, with 12 bases left between them.

This clone was seen a handful of times. This chain uses TRBV9 with TRBJ1-1, with no clear D. The germline CDR1 and CDR2 sequences are SGDLS and YYNGEE. This CDR3 comprises 14 residues. The ends were cut back, 0 bases at V and 2 bases at J, with 8 bases in the middle. The DNA for the CDR3 is TGTGCCAGCAGCGTAGTGAGTGGTAACACTGAAGCTTTCTTT. Amino acid sequence: CASSVVSGNTEAFF.

The chain carries TRBV7-2 and TRBJ2-5; 8 bases fit TRBD1. Looked up from germline, CDR1 is SGHTA and CDR2 is FQGNSA. V was pared by 6 bases and J by 1 base, with 10 bases of the junction left unmatched. This CDR3 comprises 16 residues. For the CDR3, the DNA is TGTGCCAGCAGTAGCGGACAGGGCGGCCTCCAAGAGACCCAGTACTTC. Translating gives CASSSGQGGLQETQYF.

The V and J genes are TRBV7-2 and TRBJ2-7; 7 bases fit TRBD2. Trimming cost V 4 bases and J 7 bases; bases outside gene matches: 13. This CDR3 region has 15 residues. Germline CDR1 and CDR2: SGHTA and FQGNSA. CDR3 sequence (DNA): TGTGCCAGCAGCTATGTGGGAGGGGCGATGAGGGAGCAGTACTTC. Protein: CASSYVGGAMREQYF. The full variable domain, its missing parts supplied by reference TRBV7-2 and TRBJ2-7, is GAGVSQSPSNKVTEKGKDVELRCDPISGHTALYWYRQSLGQGLEFLIYFQGNSAPDKSGLPSDRFSAERTGGSVSTLTIQRTQQEDSAVYLCASSYVGGAMREQYFGPGTRLTVT.

The chain links TRBV9 to TRBJ2-3; TRBD2 is a possible D gene (5 bases). Germline V gene lookup returns CDR1 SGDLS and CDR2 YYNGEE. CDR3 size: 18 residues. The V end lost 4 bases, the J end lost 0 bases, and 21 bases lay between the germline ends. The CDR3 bases are TGTGCCAGCAGCCCACAAAAAGGAGGACGGCTAAGCACAGATACGCAGTATTTT. Amino acids: CASSPQKGGRLSTDTQYF.

This chain connects TRBV29-1 to TRBJ2-1; 7 nucleotides match TRBD1. CDR3 length: 12 amino acids. Losses at the gene ends were 5 bases for V and 3 bases for J; bases not matched to a gene: 1. Looked up from germline, CDR1 is SQVTM and CDR2 is ANQGSEA. The CDR3 loop is CSVRDSYNEQFF. The CDR3 DNA reads TGCAGCGTTCGGGACAGCTACAATGAGCAGTTCTTC.